The rows below give T cell receptor beta chains drawn from one sample of a study of T cells in Graves' hyperthyroidism and ophthalmopathy. Via MiXCR, TCRdb re-called the multiplex PCR reads, giving one row per CDR3 protein. Here the sample spans about 500,000 distinct CDR3 sequences, over 13% being singletons. Sequencing was carried out using blood. The source is a woman between 18 and 30 years old with Graves' hyperthyroidism. Each CDR3 is given with its conserved first and last residue. The order of the fields is J gene, clone size, V gene, D gene, CDR3 protein, CDR3 DNA. The D gene is left open where the match is weak. Not all rows give a size; the values are once, few, many and, for expanded clones, a class.

TRBJ2-3 | many | TRBV3-1 | TRBD2 | CASSQWTSGSTDTQYF | TGTGCCAGCAGCCAATGGACTAGCGGGAGCACAGATACGCAGTATTTT
TRBJ2-7 | many | TRBV29-1 | TRBD2 | CSVEWTSGRGEQYF | TGCAGCGTTGAGTGGACTAGCGGGAGGGGCGAGCAGTACTTC
TRBJ1-1 | many | TRBV7-6 | TRBD1 | CASSSPGQGTEAFF | TGTGCCAGCAGCTCACCAGGACAGGGAACTGAAGCTTTCTTT
TRBJ1-5 | few | TRBV18 | NA | CASSPGMSHQPQHF | TGTGCCAGCTCACCGGGGATGAGTCATCAGCCCCAGCATTTT
TRBJ2-7 | NA | TRBV11-2 | TRBD1 | CASSLWETGGYEQYF | TGTGCCAGCAGCTTATGGGAGACAGGGGGCTACGAGCAGTACTTC
TRBJ2-1 | many | TRBV11-2 | TRBD1 | CASSPPQGEQPHNEQFF | TGTGCCAGCAGCCCCCCCCAGGGGGAGCAGCCCCACAATGAGCAGTTCTTC
TRBJ1-5 | many | TRBV6-1 | NA | CASSPRVRNQPQHF | TGTGCCAGCAGCCCCAGGGTGAGGAATCAGCCCCAGCATTTT
TRBJ2-1 | many | TRBV7-2 | TRBD2 | CASKSREGSYNEQFF | TGTGCCAGCAAGTCGAGGGAGGGCTCCTACAATGAGCAGTTCTTC
TRBJ2-1 | few | TRBV4-1 | TRBD2 | CASSQASGDEQFF | TGCGCCAGCAGCCAAGCTAGCGGGGATGAGCAGTTCTTC
TRBJ2-3 | many | TRBV2 | NA | CASSGVRGTDTQYF | TGTGCCAGCAGTGGAGTTAGGGGGACAGATACGCAGTATTTT
TRBJ1-2 | NA | TRBV19 | NA | CASSILYLNYGYTF | TGTGCCAGTAGTATCCTCTACCTTAACTATGGCTACACCTTC
TRBJ2-5 | few | TRBV12-3/TRBV12-4 | TRBD2 | CASSFGSSGSLETQYF | TGTGCCAGCAGTTTCGGTAGTAGCGGGAGTCTGGAGACCCAGTACTTC
TRBJ1-1 | many | TRBV11-2 | NA | CATSGTGKSEAFF | TGTGCCACCTCGGGCACAGGGAAGTCTGAAGCTTTCTTT
TRBJ2-3 | NA | TRBV11-2 | NA | CASSLGDHVDTQYF | TGTGCCAGCAGCTTAGGGGACCACGTAGATACGCAGTATTTT
TRBJ2-2 | NA | TRBV20-1 | TRBD2 | CSARVRAGGPRGELFF | TGCAGTGCTAGAGTGAGAGCGGGAGGGCCTCGGGGGGAGCTGTTTTTT
TRBJ2-3 | few | TRBV30 | TRBD1 | CAWSPGQGSDTQYF | TGTGCCTGGAGTCCCGGACAGGGTTCAGATACGCAGTATTTT
TRBJ2-1 | few | TRBV10-1 | NA | CASSETRPDRLNEQFF | TGCGCCAGCAGTGAGACCAGACCAGACCGCCTCAATGAGCAGTTCTTC
TRBJ2-1 | many | TRBV27 | NA | CASRPLAERHYNEQFF | TGTGCCAGCAGGCCTTTAGCGGAGCGACACTACAATGAGCAGTTCTTC
TRBJ2-5 | many | TRBV6-1 | NA | CASSLRGYQETQYF | TGTGCCAGCAGCCTAAGGGGCTATCAAGAGACCCAGTACTTC
TRBJ2-1 | NA | TRBV7-6 | NA | CASSYQGPYNEQFF | TGTGCCAGCAGCTACCAGGGGCCCTACAATGAGCAGTTCTTC
TRBJ2-2 | NA | TRBV20-1 | NA | CSAVRAGNTGELFF | TGCAGTGCTGTCAGGGCCGGGAACACCGGGGAGCTGTTTTTT
TRBJ2-7 | many | TRBV29-1 | NA | CSVGPSDVSSYEQYF | TGCAGCGTTGGCCCCTCGGACGTTTCGTCCTACGAGCAGTACTTC
TRBJ1-1 | many | TRBV12-3/TRBV12-4 | NA | CASAITRGAEAFF | TGTGCCAGCGCCATTACACGGGGCGCTGAAGCTTTCTTT
TRBJ2-3 | many | TRBV20-1 | NA | CSARSGGGGTDTQYF | TGCAGTGCTAGGAGTGGCGGTGGAGGAACAGATACGCAGTATTTT
TRBJ1-2 | NA | TRBV29-1 | NA | CSVETGSYGYTF | TGCAGCGTTGAGACAGGCTCCTATGGCTACACCTTC